The 5 T cell receptor beta chains reported below all come from one sample, sequenced in a study of cytomegalovirus exposure and HLA in healthy donors. Use of 60 Vbeta and 13 Jbeta primers characterized the PCR. Clones were read by immunoSEQ multiplex PCR, and TCRdb kept only the in-frame ones, dropping some. Recorded for this sample: 70,000 to 100,000 clones. Sample: PBMCs. The receptors stem from a girl aged 5-17 years in good health and CMV-seropositive.

This chain links TRBV13 with TRBJ1-5, with D hard to call. The length of the CDR3 is 15 residues. Trimming cost V 0 bases and J 1 base, with 7 bases left between them. Germline loops: CDR1 PRHDT, CDR2 FYEKMQ (reference sequence). In nucleotides, the CDR3 is TGTGCCAGCAGCTTAGGCGTGACAAGCAATCAGCCCCAGCATTTT. Translated: CASSLGVTSNQPQHF.

CDR3 bases: TGTGCCAGCGGGCAGGGGAGAGGGAACACTGAAGCTTTCTTT. It is translated as CASGQGRGNTEAFF. The rearrangement uses TRBV6-5 and TRBJ1-1; tentative D call: TRBD1 (6 bases). V lost 8 bases to trimming and J lost 1 base, with 14 bases between them. The CDR3 loop spans 14 amino acids. Germline values: CDR1 MNHEY, CDR2 SVGAGI.

CDR3 coding DNA: TGTGCCAGCAGCTTAAGCGTCACCTTGAACACTGAAGCTTTCTTT. It yields the protein CASSLSVTLNTEAFF. This chain joins TRBV7-6 and TRBJ1-1; D gene ambiguous. From germline, CDR1 is SGHVS and CDR2 FNYEAQ. Trimming took 2 bases from V and 0 from J, leaving 10 bases between them. This CDR3 is built from 15 residues.

V gene TRBV13 combines with J gene TRBJ1-2, with 9 bases that match TRBD1. The V segment lost 1 base and the J segment 7 bases; nucleotides outside the gene matches: 7. Germline V CDR1 and CDR2: PRHDT, FYEKMQ (reference sequence). The CDR3 length is 15 residues. The DNA of the CDR3 is TGTGCCAGCAGCTTAGTCCCACAGGGGGCGAGTGGCTACACCTTC. Amino acids: CASSLVPQGASGYTF.

The CDR3 DNA follows: TGCGCCAGCAGCTACAGGGGAGAGGGCACAGATACGCAGTATTTT. This encodes CASSYRGEGTDTQYF. The chain couples TRBV4-1 to TRBJ2-3; 7 positions agree with TRBD1. The CDR3 is made up of 15 amino acids. J was trimmed by 1 base and V by 5 bases; bases with no gene match: 6. The germline V gene has CDR1 MGHRA and CDR2 YSYEKL.